These 10 T cell receptor beta chains share one sample of origin, sequenced in a study of siplizumab effects on memory and regulatory T cells. Sequenced by immunoSEQ multiplex PCR; TCRdb stores in-frame clones only, minus some. The sample has roughly 120,000 clones, roughly 94% seen once; the top ten hold 1.5% to 2%. Sequencing input: non-Treg CD4+ T cells sorted from blood. These receptor sequences come from a human donor in good health.

The CDR3 protein is CASSASGTSTDTQYF. The CDR3 DNA reads as TGTGCCAGCAGTGCTAGCGGAACTAGCACAGATACGCAGTATTTT. This chain joins TRBV2 and TRBJ2-3; 7 bases agree with TRBD2. The ends lost 4 bases at V and 0 bases at J; junction bases unmatched: 4. This CDR3 is built from 15 residues. Germline CDR1 SNHLY, CDR2 FYNNEI.

This clone was counted a few times. The chain joins TRBV29-1 to TRBJ1-4; possible D gene TRBD1, 6 bases. V dropped 4 bases and J dropped 6 bases, with 15 bases sitting between them. Looked up from germline, CDR1 is SQVTM and CDR2 is ANQGSEA. The CDR3 totals 14 residues. The CDR3 loop is CSVVYRGADEKLFF. CDR3 DNA sequence: TGCAGCGTTGTTTATCGGGGGGCTGATGAAAAACTGTTTTTT.

The chain uses TRBV12-5 and TRBJ1-4; weak D call: TRBD1 (5 bases). Trimming took off 4 bases at V and 7 bases at J, with 19 bases between the two ends. Germline values: CDR1 LGHNT, CDR2 FRNRAP. This CDR3 has 16 amino acids. The CDR3 DNA follows: TGTGCTAGTGGTTCCCGCGGACGGGGGGGACGTGAAAAACTGTTTTTT. This sequence encodes CASGSRGRGGREKLFF.

The chain links TRBV29-1 to TRBJ1-2; 8 bases are a match to TRBD1. Germline CDR1 and CDR2: SQVTM and ANQGSEA. CDR3 size: 13 residues. V shed 6 bases, J shed 4 bases, and the junction held 7 bases outside the gene matches. The DNA for the CDR3 is TGCAGCGTGGGTCCCGGGACAGGCTATGGCTACACCTTC. This encodes CSVGPGTGYGYTF. Based on the CDR3 plus reference TRBV29-1 and TRBJ1-2, the full variable domain is SAVISQKPSRDICQRGTSLTIQCQVDSQVTMMFWYRQQPGQSLTLIATANQGSEATYESGFVIDKFPISRPNLTFSTLTVSNMSPEDSSIYLCSVGPGTGYGYTFGSGTRLTVV.

The V gene is TRBV7-3, the J gene TRBJ2-3; perhaps TRBD2 as D (6 bases). CDR3 size: 15 residues. The germline V gene encodes CDR1 SGHTA and CDR2 FQGTGA. Trimming shortened V by 1 base and J by 2 bases, and 10 bases separated the two germline ends. The CDR3 reads CASSLIGSTTDTQYF. CDR3 nucleotide sequence: TGTGCCAGCAGCTTAATCGGGAGTACCACAGATACGCAGTATTTT.

This sequence joins TRBV6-1 and TRBJ1-5; D gene uncertain. This CDR3 comprises 13 residues. The germline V gene encodes CDR1 MNHNS and CDR2 SASEGT. V was pared by 4 bases and J by 1 base, with 5 bases between. The CDR3, as DNA: TGTGCCAGCAGTGCCCGAAGCAATCAGCCCCAGCATTTT. Protein: CASSARSNQPQHF.

This sequence joins TRBV2 and TRBJ2-7; unclear D gene. This CDR3 has 13 residues. Germline V gene data show CDR1 as SNHLY and CDR2 as FYNNEI. V shed 3 bases and J shed 8 bases, with 14 bases lying between them. The chain's CDR3 is CASSDGWAEQQYF. In DNA, the CDR3 is TGTGCCAGCAGTGACGGGTGGGCGGAACAGCAGTACTTC.

The genes are TRBV18 and TRBJ1-4; D ambiguous. The CDR3 consists of 14 residues. V gave up 2 bases and J gave up 0 bases, with 4 bases separating them. Germline V gene lookup returns CDR1 KGHSH and CDR2 LQKENI. CDR3 loop: CASSPASTNEKLFF. The CDR3 bases are TGTGCCAGCTCACCAGCGTCAACTAATGAAAAACTGTTTTTT.

The chain couples TRBV19 to TRBJ2-3; D not certain. This CDR3 has 15 residues. Germline CDR1 reads LNHDA; CDR2 reads SQIVND (reference sequence). V dropped 7 bases and J dropped 2 bases, with 16 bases sitting between them. The CDR3 sequence: CASKYGPLPTDTQYF. For the CDR3, the DNA is TGTGCCAGTAAATACGGGCCCTTGCCCACAGATACGCAGTATTTT.

The CDR3 coding sequence is TGTGCCAGCAGTGAACAGGGAGGTTATGAAAAACTGTTTTTT. Protein product: CASSEQGGYEKLFF. The chain employs TRBV6-1 and TRBJ1-4, with D possibly being TRBD1 (5 bases). CDR1 is MNHNS, CDR2 SASEGT, per germline. The germline V and J ends were trimmed by 2 bases and 6 bases, with 10 bases remaining between them. This CDR3 region has 14 residues.